Detailed here is one TCR beta chain. The data derive from a study of T cell responses to AZD1222 COVID-19 vaccine. Germline V gene sequence: CDR1 SGHRS, CDR2 YFSETQ. The CDR3 covers 15 residues. Trimming pared 7 bases from V and 0 bases from J, leaving 14 bases between. The method was immunoSEQ multiplex PCR; TCRdb's version includes in-frame clones alone and lacks a portion of them. The profile shows under 150,000 clones, about 90% of them singletons. This receptor was identified in an adult who received the AZD1222 COVID-19 vaccine. The chain has TRBV5-1 and TRBJ1-5; D may be TRBD1 (6 bases). The specimen was peripheral blood, collected 28 days after the second AZD1222 dose. The CDR3 region is CASSKGGVSNQPQHF. DNA for the CDR3: TGCGCCAGCTCCAAAGGGGGGGTTAGCAATCAGCCCCAGCATTTT. Full variable domain (rest looked up from reference TRBV5-1 and TRBJ1-5): KAGVTQTPRYLIKTRGQQVTLSCSPISGHRSVSWYQQTPGQGLQFLFEYFSETQRNKGNFPGRFSGRQFSNSRSEMNVSTLELGDSALYLCASSKGGVSNQPQHFGDGTRLSIL.